This T cell receptor beta chain was captured in a study of Ad26.COV2.S vaccination and SARS-CoV-2 variants. Study background: The vaccine Ad26.COV2.S was put into the muscle once, or twice with 56 days between.

V lost 6 bases to trimming and J lost 7 bases, with 21 bases between them. The CDR3 loop spans 15 amino acids. Germline CDR1 reads LNHDA; CDR2 reads SQIVND (reference sequence). The repertoire was sequenced with immunoSEQ multiplex PCR; TCRdb's copy has only in-frame clones and lacks some. In the table there are 300,000 to 350,000 clones, 85% to 90% of which are singletons. Indicated treatment: around 19 received Ad26.COV2.S at low or high dose, single or two shots; 5 received placebo; per-sample allocation not given. Sampling was done on day 63 after the first vaccine or placebo injection. This specimen was peripheral blood, taken in a trial of Ad26.COV2.S vaccine versus placebo. V gene TRBV19 combines with J gene TRBJ1-1; no reliable D call. The sequence was collected from a person between 18 and 60 years old who received the Ad26.COV2.S COVID-19 vaccine or a placebo. CDR3 protein: CASRSFDTPDLEAFF. In DNA form, the CDR3 reads TGTGCCAGTAGGTCATTCGATACCCCAGACCTTGAAGCTTTCTTT.